The T cell receptor beta chain described here comes from a study of T cell responses to AZD1222 COVID-19 vaccine. CDR1 is MNHNS, CDR2 SASEGT, per germline. V was shortened by 4 bases and J by 4 bases, with 19 bases between the two germline ends. The CDR3 extends over 16 amino acids. Sequencing used immunoSEQ multiplex PCR; TCRdb keeps in-frame clones, though not all of them. The sample records about 190,000 clones, roughly 91% being singletons. The clonotype originates from an adult in good health. V is TRBV6-1 and J is TRBJ2-5; D is tentatively TRBD1 or TRBD2 (5 bases each). This specimen was peripheral blood, taken on day 0 of AZD1222 vaccination. The CDR3 nucleotides read TGTGCCAGCAGTGGGTTTAAGGGGACCTTTCGAGAGACCCAGTACTTC. As protein: CASSGFKGTFRETQYF.